These 3 T cell receptor beta chains came from one sample sequenced in a study of CD8 T cells in ankylosing spondylitis. TCRdb ran MiXCR on the 5' RACE reads and lists one entry per CDR3 protein. The sample includes hundreds of thousands of distinct CDR3 sequences, more than 20% seen only once; the top ten take 3.5%. Input material: blood, either unsorted or a sorted T cell fraction (not recorded which). Every receptor here comes from a female donor with ankylosing spondylitis or in good health (not recorded which).

This clonotype was counted many times. This sequence joins TRBV20-1 and TRBJ1-1; D is unclear. The V gene lost 4 bases and the J gene lost 1 base, with 4 bases spanning the gap. The CDR3 totals 11 residues. CDR1 and CDR2 from the germline V gene are DFQATT and SNEGSKA (reference sequence). The DNA of the CDR3 is TGCAGTGCTACGGCGAACACTGAAGCTTTCTTT. This sequence encodes CSATANTEAFF.

In the case of this clonotype: Compared with germline, one end of the junction differs, possibly owing to a read error. This sequence joins TRBV20-1 and TRBJ2-7; no clear D gene. Germline values: CDR1 DFQATT, CDR2 SNEGSKA (reference sequence). The CDR3 totals 11 residues. CDR3 sequence reads: CSARDRASYFF. The CDR3 DNA is TGCAGTGCTAGAGATCGGGCAAGTTATTTCTTC.

In this sample, this clonotype turned up a few times. The chain carries TRBV10-3 and TRBJ2-7; TRBD2 matches 8 bases. The V gene's germline CDR1 is ENHRY and CDR2 SYGVKD. The CDR3 covers 15 residues. V shed 7 bases, J shed 7 bases, and the junction held 15 bases outside the gene matches. CDR3 region: CAITEATGGKEEQYF. The CDR3 DNA reads TGTGCCATCACCGAAGCGACGGGGGGGAAGGAAGAGCAGTACTTC.